This T cell receptor (beta chain) was recovered during a study of control samples from healthy donors and cancer patients. TCRdb's copy holds only in-frame clones and misses some; the assay was immunoSEQ multiplex PCR. The data show tens of thousands of clones, 87% seen once. The sequence was obtained from a woman aged 60 to 75 with lung cancer. Sequencing input: PBMCs.

In DNA form, the CDR3 reads TGCGCCAGCAGCTTGTATACCAACACTGAAGCTTTCTTT. It encodes CASSLYTNTEAFF. This chain joins TRBV5-1 and TRBJ1-1, with D unresolved. The germline V gene encodes CDR1 SGHRS and CDR2 YFSETQ. This CDR3 has 13 amino acids. Between the trimmed V and J ends, which lost 1 base and 2 bases, there was a span of 6 bases.